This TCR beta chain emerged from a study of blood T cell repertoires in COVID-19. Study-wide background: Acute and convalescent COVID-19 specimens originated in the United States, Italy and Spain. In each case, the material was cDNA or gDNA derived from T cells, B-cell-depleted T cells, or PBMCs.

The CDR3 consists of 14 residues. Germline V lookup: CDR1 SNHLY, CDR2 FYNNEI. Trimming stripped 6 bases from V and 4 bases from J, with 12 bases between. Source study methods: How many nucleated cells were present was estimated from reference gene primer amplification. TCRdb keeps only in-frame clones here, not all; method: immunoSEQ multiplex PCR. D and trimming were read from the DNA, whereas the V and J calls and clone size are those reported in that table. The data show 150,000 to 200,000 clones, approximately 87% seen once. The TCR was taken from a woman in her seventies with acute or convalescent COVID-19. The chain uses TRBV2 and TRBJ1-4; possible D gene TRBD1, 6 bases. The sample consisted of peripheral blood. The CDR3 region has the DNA TGTGCCAGCAGGACAGGTTGGGGTAATGAAAAACTGTTTTTT. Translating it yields CASRTGWGNEKLFF.